This T cell receptor (beta chain) was captured in a study of shared clonotypes between healthy human individuals. V was trimmed by 0 bases and J by 4 bases, leaving 13 bases between them. The CDR3 has 15 amino acids. The germline V gene encodes CDR1 SGHNT and CDR2 YYREEE (reference sequence). CD8 cells regarded as naive lacked CD45RO, were positively chosen for CCR7, and omitted terminally differentiated effector memory CD45RA+ cells. Every donor, a Caucasian adult, lived in Nashville, Tennessee. In the source study's methods: Filtering differed, since immunoSEQ gave only junction sequences and no quality scores. Assay used: immunoSEQ multiplex PCR; TCRdb lists only in-frame clones, some missing. V and J calls and clone size are given by that table; D and trimming were obtained from the DNA. The table records a few million clones, just over 90% of them present only once.

The TCR sequence derives from a man in his late teens or twenties in good health. Some clones in this sample may be carry-over from other donors' samples. This sequence joins TRBV5-4 and TRBJ1-2; D gene uncertain. The sample taken for sequencing was naive CD8+ T cells from PBMCs. CDR3: CASSLAGTAGYGYTF. CDR3 coding DNA: TGTGCCAGCAGCTTGGCCGGTACAGCGGGCTATGGCTACACCTTC. The full variable domain, in which reference TRBV5-4 and TRBJ1-2 provide the parts outside the CDR3, is ETGVTQSPTHLIKTRGQQVTLRCSSQSGHNTVSWYQQALGQGPQFIFQYYREEENGRGNFPPRFSGLQFPNYSSELNVNALELDDSALYLCASSLAGTAGYGYTFGSGTRLTVV.